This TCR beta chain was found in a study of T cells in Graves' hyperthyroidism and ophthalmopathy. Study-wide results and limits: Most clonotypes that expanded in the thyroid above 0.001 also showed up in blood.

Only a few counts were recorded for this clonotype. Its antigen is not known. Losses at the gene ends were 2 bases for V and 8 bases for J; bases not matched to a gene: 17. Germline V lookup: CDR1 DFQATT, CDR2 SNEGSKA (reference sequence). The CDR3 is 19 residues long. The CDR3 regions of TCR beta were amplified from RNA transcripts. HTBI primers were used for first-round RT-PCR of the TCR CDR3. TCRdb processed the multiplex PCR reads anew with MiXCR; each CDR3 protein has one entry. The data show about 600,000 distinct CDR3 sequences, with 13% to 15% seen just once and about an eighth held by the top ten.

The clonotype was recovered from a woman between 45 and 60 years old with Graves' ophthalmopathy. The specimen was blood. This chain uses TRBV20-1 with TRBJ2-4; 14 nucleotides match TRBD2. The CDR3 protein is CSARSVGRLAGGPGDIQYF. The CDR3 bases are TGCAGTGCTAGATCAGTAGGTAGACTAGCGGGAGGGCCCGGGGACATTCAGTACTTC.